This entry lists 11 T cell receptor beta chains sequenced from one sample in a study of PD-1 blockade in classical Hodgkin lymphoma. Each patient experienced a relapse that followed autologous stem cell transplantation, and brentuximab vedotin exposure varied. Produced via immunoSEQ multiplex PCR; TCRdb's table is partial and in-frame only. The sample includes 50,000 to 75,000 clones, more than 70% of them seen just once. The sample consisted of peripheral blood mononuclear cells (PBMCs), taken at baseline. The source of these receptors is a human donor with classical Hodgkin lymphoma.

V gene TRBV7-9 combines with J gene TRBJ2-1, with TRBD1 matching over 9 bases. The V segment lost 4 bases and the J segment 0 bases; nucleotides outside the gene matches: 4. CDR1 is SEHNR, CDR2 FQNEAQ, per germline (reference sequence). The CDR3 runs to 16 residues. The CDR3 here is CASSSDRGSSYNEQFF. CDR3 DNA sequence: TGTGCCAGCAGCTCAGACAGGGGGAGCTCCTACAATGAGCAGTTCTTC.

In this sample, this clone turned up a few times. The chain is built from TRBV7-2 and TRBJ2-2; D is undetermined. Trimming left V 5 bases short and J 3 bases short, with 10 bases between. CDR1 is SGHTA and CDR2 is FQGNSA in the germline V gene. The CDR3 runs 14 residues. CDR3 in amino acids: CASSLGGDTGELFF. The DNA for the CDR3 is TGTGCCAGCAGCCTAGGTGGGGACACCGGGGAGCTGTTTTTT.

V usage is TRBV6-1 and J usage is TRBJ1-4; 9 positions match TRBD1. J gave up 7 bases and V 3 bases, and 6 bases lay outside the gene matches. Germline CDR1 reads MNHNS; CDR2 reads SASEGT. This CDR3 spans 15 amino acids. This chain's CDR3 is CASSDWTGVVEKLFF. The CDR3 DNA sequence: TGTGCCAGCAGTGACTGGACAGGGGTGGTTGAAAAACTGTTTTTT.

In DNA form, the CDR3 reads TGTGCCAGCAGCTTAGTGGCTCGGGTCGGCGAGCAGTACTTC. Amino acids: CASSLVARVGEQYF. The chain couples TRBV11-2 to TRBJ2-7; D gene uncertain. The germline V gene encodes CDR1 SGHAT and CDR2 FQNNGV. The V and J ends lost 1 base and 6 bases respectively, with 13 bases between them. The CDR3 runs 14 residues. The whole variable domain, filled in from reference TRBV11-2 and TRBJ2-7, reads EAGVAQSPRYKIIEKRQSVAFWCNPISGHATLYWYQQILGQGPKLLIQFQNNGVVDDSQLPKDRFSAERLKGVDSTLKIQPAKLEDSAVYLCASSLVARVGEQYFGPGTRLTVT.

The chain has TRBV7-9 and TRBJ1-2; D is uncertain. The V and J ends lost 1 base and 3 bases respectively, with 9 bases between them. Germline CDR1 SEHNR, CDR2 FQNEAQ (reference sequence). CDR3 size: 14 residues. CDR3 amino acids: CASSLGSEYYGYTF. CDR3 nucleotides: TGTGCCAGCAGCTTAGGGTCCGAATACTATGGCTACACCTTC. Using reference TRBV7-9 and TRBJ1-2 for the parts outside the CDR3, the full variable domain is DTGVSQNPRHKITKRGQNVTFRCDPISEHNRLYWYRQTLGQGPEFLTYFQNEAQLEKSRLLSDRFSAERPKGSFSTLEIQRTEQGDSAMYLCASSLGSEYYGYTFGSGTRLTVV.

This clone was detected only once. The chain couples TRBV5-6 to TRBJ1-2; D is possibly TRBD1 (5 bases). This CDR3 is built from 14 residues. The germline V gene has CDR1 SGHDT and CDR2 YYEEEE. V gave up 3 bases and J gave up 3 bases, with 12 bases separating them. CDR3 amino acids: CASSWRGEDYGYTF. The CDR3 nucleotides are TGTGCCAGCAGCTGGAGGGGTGAGGACTATGGCTACACCTTC.

V is TRBV19 and J is TRBJ2-7; 9 bases are shared with TRBD1. Per the germline V gene, CDR1 is LNHDA and CDR2 is SQIVND (reference sequence). CDR3 size: 15 residues. The trim removed 2 bases at V and 4 bases at J, leaving 6 bases unmatched. The CDR3 bases are TGTGCCAGTAGTATATCCGGGACAGGGATTTACGAGCAGTACTTC. Encoded protein: CASSISGTGIYEQYF.

The rearrangement joins TRBV9 to TRBJ2-3, with a tentative D call TRBD1 (6 bases). This CDR3 has 15 amino acids. Germline values: CDR1 SGDLS, CDR2 YYNGEE. V was trimmed by 0 bases and J by 5 bases, leaving 13 bases between them. CDR3 protein: CASSVGVGALDTQYF. The CDR3 nucleotides read TGTGCCAGCAGCGTAGGGGTGGGGGCCCTAGATACGCAGTATTTT.

This rearrangement joins TRBV7-3 to TRBJ1-1; D remains ambiguous. CDR1 is SGHTA and CDR2 is FQGTGA in the germline V gene. CDR3 size: 15 residues. V lost 5 bases and J 0 bases, leaving 13 bases between the germline ends. The CDR3 protein is CASSPTGPMNTEAFF. The CDR3 DNA reads as TGTGCCAGCAGCCCGACCGGACCCATGAACACTGAAGCTTTCTTT.

This chain uses TRBV6-4 with TRBJ1-2, with 9 bases aligning to TRBD1. CDR3 length equals 14 residues. Germline V lookup: CDR1 MRHNA, CDR2 SNTAGT. The V gene end was trimmed by 5 bases and the J gene end by 7 bases; junction bases not matched to a gene: 8. CDR3 DNA sequence: TGTGCCAGCAGTTACGCAGGGACAGGGCTTGGCTACACCTTC. Translating gives CASSYAGTGLGYTF.

The chain carries TRBV7-2 and TRBJ2-5; D is ambiguous. This CDR3 comprises 13 residues. V was shortened by 3 bases and J by 7 bases, with 12 bases between the two germline ends. Germline V CDR1 and CDR2: SGHTA, FQGNSA. The CDR3, as DNA: TGTGCCAGCAGCTTTGAGGTCTCGGGGACCCAGTACTTC. Translating it yields CASSFEVSGTQYF.